This TCR beta chain was found in a study of blood T cell repertoires in COVID-19. Between the trimmed V and J ends, which lost 6 bases and 6 bases, there was a span of 17 bases. This CDR3 comprises 13 residues. Germline CDR1 reads GTSNPN; CDR2 reads SVGIG (reference sequence). This clone was seen only a few times. The method was immunoSEQ multiplex PCR; TCRdb's version includes in-frame clones alone and lacks a portion of them. The sample consists of about 190,000 clones, approximately 79% of them appearing once. This TCR derives from a woman aged 45-65 years with acute or convalescent COVID-19. V is TRBV30 and J is TRBJ1-1, with TRBD1 as a possible D gene (5 bases). The specimen sequenced was peripheral blood. The CDR3: CACKPQGRPEAFF. In nucleotides, the CDR3 is TGTGCCTGCAAACCCCAGGGCCGCCCTGAAGCTTTCTTT.